What follows are 26 T cell receptor beta chains derived from one specimen sequenced in a study of blood T cells in healthy people across ages. Sample-barcoded 5' priming and a J-beta primer mix drove a second PCR of roughly 6 to 12 cycles. TCRdb reanalysed the 5' RACE reads using MiXCR and keeps one entry per CDR3 protein. The sample contains about 780,000 distinct CDR3 sequences, around 62% of which appear only once. The specimen sequenced was blood. The origin of the receptors is a man younger than 45 in good health.

This rearrangement joins TRBV6-2 or TRBV6-3 to TRBJ2-1, with 9 bases identical to TRBD2. From germline, CDR1 is MNHEY and CDR2 SVGEGT. Unmatched junction bases numbered 4, after V lost 8 bases and J lost 2 bases. This CDR3 contains 14 residues. The CDR3 loop reads CASVLAGTYNEQFF. DNA of the CDR3: TGTGCCAGCGTTCTAGCGGGGACCTACAATGAGCAGTTCTTC.

The CDR3 spells CATSETGEADTQYF. DNA for the CDR3: TGTGCCACCAGTGAGACAGGGGAAGCAGATACGCAGTATTTT. The J gene is TRBJ2-3, the V gene TRBV24-1; 8 bases agree with TRBD1. J gave up 4 bases and V 4 bases, and 3 bases lay outside the gene matches. Germline assignment: CDR1 KGHDR and CDR2 SFDVKD. The length of the CDR3 is 14 residues.

The chain is built from TRBV11-2 and TRBJ2-1; 8 nucleotides line up with TRBD2. V gave up 8 bases and J gave up 9 bases; unmatched junction bases: 6. The length of the CDR3 is 12 residues. CDR1 is SGHAT and CDR2 is FQNNGV in the germline V gene. CDR3 region: CASLSGGSEQFF. The CDR3 nucleotides read TGTGCCAGCCTTTCGGGGGGGAGTGAGCAGTTCTTC. The full variable domain, rest sourced from reference TRBV11-2 and TRBJ2-1, is EAGVAQSPRYKIIEKRQSVAFWCNPISGHATLYWYQQILGQGPKLLIQFQNNGVVDDSQLPKDRFSAERLKGVDSTLKIQPAKLEDSAVYLCASLSGGSEQFFGPGTRLTVL.

This rearrangement joins TRBV20-1 to TRBJ2-7, with a weak D call TRBD2 (5 bases). The J call may be incorrect, as the DNA end agrees better with TRBJ2-5. This CDR3 has 12 residues. Looked up from germline, CDR1 is DFQATT and CDR2 is SNEGSKA (reference sequence). The CDR3 nucleotides read TGCAGTGCTCACCCAAGGAGGGAGACCCAGTACTTC. Translating it yields CSAHPRRETQYF.

The chain is built from TRBV5-1 and TRBJ2-2; D unresolved. Trimming removed 6 bases from V and 3 bases from J, with 9 bases in between. Looked up from germline, CDR1 is SGHRS and CDR2 is YFSETQ. This CDR3 comprises 13 residues. The CDR3: CASTIGDTGELFF. The CDR3 region has the DNA TGCGCCAGCACCATTGGAGACACCGGGGAGCTGTTTTTT. The full variable domain, in which reference TRBV5-1 and TRBJ2-2 provide the parts outside the CDR3, is KAGVTQTPRYLIKTRGQQVTLSCSPISGHRSVSWYQQTPGQGLQFLFEYFSETQRNKGNFPGRFSGRQFSNSRSEMNVSTLELGDSALYLCASTIGDTGELFFGEGSRLTVL.

The sample holds a few counts of this clonotype. The chain recombines TRBV29-1 with TRBJ1-2; 9 bases are a match to TRBD1. The CDR3 has 11 amino acids. CDR1 is SQVTM and CDR2 is ANQGSEA in the germline V gene. The CDR3 region is CGDRGDDGYTF. The CDR3 coding sequence is TGCGGCGACAGGGGGGACGATGGCTACACCTTC.

The chain employs TRBV14 and TRBJ1-2, with a possible D match to TRBD1 (5 bases). The germline CDR1 and CDR2 sequences are SGHDN and FVKESK. The CDR3 is 14 amino acids. Deletions cut 3 bases from V and 2 bases from J, with 10 bases between. The CDR3 protein is CASSHGTGNYGYTF. Written as DNA, the CDR3 is TGTGCCAGCAGCCACGGGACCGGGAACTATGGCTACACCTTC.

The genes are TRBV9 and TRBJ2-1; perhaps TRBD1 as D (6 bases). Per the germline V gene, CDR1 is SGDLS and CDR2 is YYNGEE. The CDR3 loop spans 15 amino acids. Between the trimmed V and J ends, which lost 2 bases and 5 bases, there was a span of 14 bases. The CDR3 reads CASSVTGTPHNEQFF. The CDR3 DNA reads TGTGCCAGCAGCGTCACCGGGACACCTCACAATGAGCAGTTCTTC.

This chain joins TRBV18 and TRBJ2-7; the D gene is possibly TRBD2 (7 bases). The germline CDR1 and CDR2 sequences are KGHSH and LQKENI. The CDR3 consists of 13 residues. Trimming cost V 2 bases and J 5 bases, with 10 bases left between them. The CDR3 here is CASSPGGGHEQYF. The CDR3 region has the DNA TGTGCCAGCTCACCAGGGGGGGGCCACGAGCAGTACTTC.

The rearrangement links TRBV9 to TRBJ2-5, with D perhaps being TRBD1 or TRBD2 (5 bases each). The germline gives CDR1 SGDLS, CDR2 YYNGEE. There are 15 residues in the CDR3. The V gene lost 3 bases and the J gene lost 2 bases, with 14 bases spanning the gap. The CDR3 is CASSAEGWVQETQYF. The CDR3 DNA reads TGTGCCAGCAGCGCCGAGGGGTGGGTACAAGAGACCCAGTACTTC.

This chain connects TRBV7-2 to TRBJ2-7, with D perhaps matching TRBD1 (6 bases). This CDR3 is 16 amino acids long. Trimming shortened V by 5 bases and J by 0 bases, and 17 bases separated the two germline ends. Germline V lookup: CDR1 SGHTA, CDR2 FQGNSA. The CDR3 nucleotides read TGTGCCAGCAGCGCCAGACCCGACAGGAGCTCCTACGAGCAGTACTTC. Its protein product is CASSARPDRSSYEQYF.

The genes are TRBV28 and TRBJ2-7; D is possibly TRBD1 (6 bases). The germline V gene has CDR1 MDHEN and CDR2 SYDVKM. V lost 5 bases, J lost 0 bases, and 14 bases lay in between. There are 15 residues in the CDR3. The CDR3 loop is CASSLGQFGSYEQYF. CDR3 DNA: TGTGCCAGCAGTCTCGGACAGTTTGGCTCCTACGAGCAGTACTTC.

This sequence joins TRBV29-1 and TRBJ2-7; 8 bases map to TRBD2. Germline lookup yields CDR1 SQVTM and CDR2 ANQGSEA. This CDR3 is 13 amino acids long. V shed 6 bases and J 3 bases; nucleotides not matched to a gene: 7. The CDR3 DNA is TGCAGCGTCCGGGGGGGACGGGACTACGAGCAGTACTTC. This gives the protein CSVRGGRDYEQYF.

The chain combines TRBV4-3 with TRBJ2-6, with D perhaps matching TRBD2 (6 bases). Between the trimmed V and J ends, which lost 1 base and 3 bases, there was a span of 10 bases. This CDR3 comprises 16 residues. Germline loops: CDR1 LGHNA, CDR2 YSLEER. In DNA form, the CDR3 reads TGCGCCAGCAGCCAAGTAGGAGGGTTTGGGGCCAACGTCCTGACTTTC. Its translation: CASSQVGGFGANVLTF.

The chain recombines TRBV7-9 with TRBJ2-5; D not resolved. The CDR3 extends over 15 amino acids. V dropped 5 bases and J dropped 5 bases, with 18 bases sitting between them. Germline-derived CDR1 and CDR2 are SEHNR and FQNEAQ (reference sequence). Written as DNA, the CDR3 is TGTGCCAGCAGCGCCCCCTCCACGATACGGGAGACCCAGTACTTC. As protein: CASSAPSTIRETQYF.

The CDR3 nucleotides read TGTGCCACCAGCAGGGTTTTCACAGATACGCAGTATTTT. This translates into CATSRVFTDTQYF. The chain combines TRBV24-1 with TRBJ2-3; weak D call: TRBD1 (5 bases). Germline CDR1 and CDR2: KGHDR and SFDVKD. V was pared by 7 bases and J by 2 bases, with 9 bases between. The CDR3 is made up of 13 amino acids.

This clonotype was counted between two and nine times. The chain is built from TRBV20-1 and TRBJ2-1; D is perhaps TRBD1 or TRBD2 (5 bases each). Germline assignment: CDR1 DFQATT and CDR2 SNEGSKA (reference sequence). The CDR3 loop spans 13 amino acids. Trimming stripped 3 bases from V and 7 bases from J, with 13 bases between. The DNA for the CDR3 is TGCAGTGCTAGCAGGGATTGGGGGAATGAGCAGTTCTTC. Its translation: CSASRDWGNEQFF.

This clonotype was observed a handful of times. This chain joins TRBV10-3 and TRBJ2-1; 7 bases line up with TRBD1. This CDR3 contains 14 residues. Germline V CDR1 and CDR2: ENHRY, SYGVKD. The junction had 8 bases not matched to a gene; V was cut back by 7 bases and J by 5 bases. The CDR3 bases are TGTGCCATCACCACCGGGACAGCCAACAATGAGCAGTTCTTC. Encoded protein: CAITTGTANNEQFF.

The chain uses TRBV29-1 and TRBJ2-7; D gene unclear. The CDR3 totals 13 residues. Per germline, CDR1 SQVTM and CDR2 ANQGSEA. Trimming stripped 6 bases from V and 6 bases from J, with 18 bases between. The CDR3 DNA follows: TGCAGCGTGGATGGCGGAAGGTTAGGCGAGCAGTACTTC. The encoded protein is CSVDGGRLGEQYF.

This chain links TRBV5-8 with TRBJ2-1; TRBD1 matches at 8 bases. V shed 5 bases and J 0 bases; nucleotides not matched to a gene: 4. Germline lookup yields CDR1 SGHTS and CDR2 YDEGEE. The CDR3 has 15 amino acids. The CDR3 spells CASRQGESSYNEQFF. DNA for the CDR3: TGTGCCAGCAGACAGGGGGAAAGCTCCTACAATGAGCAGTTCTTC.

The chain combines TRBV4-1 with TRBJ1-1; D call uncertain. This CDR3 is 16 amino acids long. The V gene's germline CDR1 is MGHRA and CDR2 YSYEKL. Trimming took 4 bases from V and 0 from J, leaving 15 bases between them. CDR3: CASSRPTQRMNTEAFF. CDR3 sequence (DNA): TGCGCCAGCAGCCGACCTACACAGCGGATGAACACTGAAGCTTTCTTT.

The genes are TRBV20-1 and TRBJ2-5, with 12 nucleotides matching TRBD2. The V gene's germline CDR1 is DFQATT and CDR2 SNEGSKA (reference sequence). Losses at the gene ends were 1 base for V and 2 bases for J; bases not matched to a gene: 2. CDR3 size: 15 residues. CDR3: CSARGTSGAQETQYF. As DNA, the CDR3 is TGCAGTGCTAGAGGGACTAGCGGGGCTCAAGAGACCCAGTACTTC.

The V gene is TRBV29-1, the J gene TRBJ2-3; D is perhaps TRBD1 or TRBD2 (5 bases each). CDR3 length: 13 amino acids. V dropped 4 bases and J dropped 4 bases, with 12 bases sitting between them. Germline CDR1 is SQVTM and CDR2 is ANQGSEA. CDR3 residues: CSVVWGIADTQYF. As DNA, the CDR3 is TGCAGCGTTGTATGGGGGATCGCAGATACGCAGTATTTT.

This rearrangement joins TRBV5-6 to TRBJ1-4, with 7 bases identical to TRBD1. CDR1 SGHDT and CDR2 YYEEEE come from the germline V gene. This CDR3 has 17 residues. Unmatched junction bases numbered 15, after V lost 2 bases and J lost 8 bases. CDR3 loop: CASSFTGEYLNREKLFF. Here the CDR3 DNA reads TGTGCCAGCAGCTTCACAGGGGAATATCTTAACCGGGAAAAACTGTTTTTT.

This chain connects TRBV20-1 to TRBJ2-1, with 9 bases matching TRBD1. This CDR3 is built from 15 residues. Germline lookup yields CDR1 DFQATT and CDR2 SNEGSKA (reference sequence). J was trimmed by 6 bases and V by 2 bases; bases with no gene match: 8. Written as DNA, the CDR3 is TGCAGTGCTAGACCGGGACAGGGAGTAGGCAATGAGCAGTTCTTC. This codes for CSARPGQGVGNEQFF.

This clonotype was seen a single time. The chain employs TRBV20-1 and TRBJ2-3, with TRBD1 matching over 9 bases. The CDR3 contains 14 residues. Germline V lookup: CDR1 DFQATT, CDR2 SNEGSKA (reference sequence). V shed 3 bases and J 6 bases; nucleotides not matched to a gene: 7. This CDR3 reads CSASPGQGGDTQYF. CDR3 DNA: TGCAGTGCTAGTCCGGGACAGGGCGGTGATACGCAGTATTTT.